The following is a TCR beta chain sequence with its context. The antigen remains undetermined. This sample stems from a study of T cells in Graves' hyperthyroidism and ophthalmopathy. Findings of the study overall: Peripheral blood also featured most of the thyroid clonotypes expanded above 0.001.

V lost 6 bases, J lost 2 bases, and 10 bases lay in between. The CDR3 runs to 14 residues. Germline-derived CDR1 and CDR2 are SNHLY and FYNNEI. PBMCs stemmed from under 11 ml fresh peripheral blood. Amplified regions were TCR beta CDR3 sequences from RNA transcripts. Primed by the HTBI set, a first-round RT-PCR was run on the TCR CDR3. MiXCR, applied by TCRdb to the multiplex PCR reads, yields one record per CDR3 protein. The data contain around 570,000 distinct CDR3 sequences, approximately 20% of them singletons. V usage is TRBV2 and J usage is TRBJ1-4; D may be TRBD1 (5 bases). The material sequenced was blood. This receptor was obtained from a man aged 35 to 55 with Graves' ophthalmopathy. CDR3 loop: CASRKGRTNEKLFF. The CDR3 bases are TGTGCCAGCAGGAAGGGGCGGACTAATGAAAAACTGTTTTTT. The full variable domain, completed using reference TRBV2 and TRBJ1-4, is EPEVTQTPSHQVTQMGQEVILRCVPISNHLYFYWYRQILGQKVEFLVSFYNNEISEKSEIFDDQFSVERPDGSNFTLKIRSTKLEDSAMYFCASRKGRTNEKLFFGSGTQLSVL.